This T cell receptor (beta chain) is drawn from a study of shared clonotypes between healthy human individuals. Study results and caveats: Donor clonotype sharing was expected to depend on sequencing depth.

Over several immunoSEQ plates, each subset's genomic DNA was distributed in even portions. As handled by the study authors: ImmunoSEQ junction-only sequences lacked quality scores, so their filtering differed. TCRdb's copy holds only in-frame clones and misses some; the assay was immunoSEQ multiplex PCR. The DNA gave D and trimming, while V, J and clone size come from that table. The repertoire has 450,000 or so clones, approximately 71% of them found once; the top ten carry about 11%. Of note for this clone: As yet, its antigen is unknown.

The germline V gene encodes CDR1 KGHSH and CDR2 LQKENI. This CDR3 has 15 amino acids. V dropped 1 base and J dropped 2 bases, with 9 bases sitting between them. The gene calls are TRBV18 and TRBJ1-3, with D perhaps TRBD1 (6 bases). This TCR was recovered from a woman aged 40 to 50 in good health. Some clones in this sample may be carry-over from other donors' samples. Sequencing input: PBMCs. The CDR3 DNA sequence: TGTGCCAGCTCACCACTGGCAGGGGCTGGAAACACCATATATTTT. Its translation: CASSPLAGAGNTIYF.